This T cell receptor (beta chain) was documented in a study of T cell responses to AZD1222 COVID-19 vaccine. At the level of the study: Doses given second, at about 4 or about 12 weeks, were pooled.

Produced via immunoSEQ multiplex PCR; TCRdb's table is partial and in-frame only. The sample lists some 140,000 clones; 91% were seen once. Notes on the study in general: There were mostly white British donors and more females than males, and clonal diversity was possibly underestimated. Vaccination with two AZD1222 doses was followed by a rise in Spike-specific TCR breadth and depth. Per reports, nearly half of all spike-specific TCRs target regions that are unmutated in variants.

Trimming cost V 10 bases and J 3 bases, with 15 bases left between them. There are 14 residues in the CDR3. Germline V gene data show CDR1 as SEHNR and CDR2 as FQNEAQ (reference sequence). On this clone: Its antigen remains unknown.

The chain uses TRBV7-9 and TRBJ2-2; the D gene is possibly TRBD1 (6 bases). Source: peripheral blood, taken on day 0 of AZD1222 vaccination. The origin of this receptor is an adult in good health. CDR3 nucleotides: TGTGCCAACTACAGGGTAGTTGACACCGGGGAGCTGTTTTTT. Translating it yields CANYRVVDTGELFF.